The source of this T cell receptor (beta chain) is a study of cytomegalovirus exposure and HLA in healthy donors. Points from the study as a whole: CMV serostatus was the sole immune exposure data available. Previously analyzed data showed that most TCR beta V segments were productive at a frequency of about 87% or about 30%.

It was with 60 Vbeta and 13 Jbeta primers that the PCR ran. Generated by immunoSEQ multiplex PCR, the TCRdb table keeps only in-frame clones and is missing some. The table has 180,000 or so clones, 82% seen once. About this clone: What it recognizes is unknown.

Sequencing was carried out using PBMCs. This receptor was taken from a boy younger than 10 in good health and CMV-seronegative.

DNA of the CDR3: TGCGCCAGCAGCCAAGCGGGAGGGACCCAGTACTTC. Its translation: CASSQAGGTQYF. The chain carries TRBV4-3 and TRBJ2-5, with TRBD2 matching 7 bases. The CDR3 loop spans 12 amino acids. The J segment lost 7 bases and the V segment lost 1 base, leaving 0 bases of the junction unmatched. Looked up from germline, CDR1 is LGHNA and CDR2 is YSLEER.